In this sample, the clone carrying this T cell receptor (beta chain) turned up once. Its matching antigen is unknown. Produced via immunoSEQ multiplex PCR; TCRdb's table is partial and in-frame only. Among over 350,000 clones listed, approximately 91% were seen once. The CDR3 is 12 amino acids. Germline-derived CDR1 and CDR2 are SNHLY and FYNNEI. Trimming pared 3 bases from V and 9 bases from J, leaving 8 bases between. As for treatment: about 20 received Ad26.COV2.S at low or high dose, single or two shots; roughly 5 received placebo; per-sample allocation not given. Repertoires come from day 63 after the first vaccine or placebo injection. The individual, an adult aged 18-55 years, was a donor in Boston. This specimen belongs to a study of Ad26.COV2.S vaccination and SARS-CoV-2 variants. Study-wide background: The vaccine Ad26.COV2.S was put into the muscle once, or twice with 56 days between. The study, taken as a whole, reports: Vaccinees displayed broader spike-specific TCR repertoires than placebo recipients. In TCR breadth and depth analyses, total T cell responses may have been underestimated.

The chain carries TRBV2 and TRBJ2-2, with a weak D call TRBD1 (5 bases). Source: peripheral blood, taken in a trial of Ad26.COV2.S vaccine versus placebo. This clonotype was sampled from a person between 18 and 65 years old who received the Ad26.COV2.S COVID-19 vaccine or a placebo. The CDR3 protein is CASSDRARELFF. In DNA, the CDR3 is TGTGCCAGCAGTGACAGGGCCCGGGAGCTGTTTTTT. Complete variable domain (other parts from reference TRBV2 and TRBJ2-2): EPEVTQTPSHQVTQMGQEVILRCVPISNHLYFYWYRQILGQKVEFLVSFYNNEISEKSEIFDDQFSVERPDGSNFTLKIRSTKLEDSAMYFCASSDRARELFFGEGSRLTVL.